Listed below are T cell receptor beta chains from one sample, sequenced in a study of response to subunit inactivated influenza vaccine. TCRdb reprocessed the RT-PCR reads via MiXCR and lists one record per CDR3 protein. This sample carries 550,000 to 800,000 distinct CDR3 sequences, 15% to 19% of them seen once, and the ten largest clones take 11%. This sample comprised PBMCs from blood, obtained less than 13 days after vaccination. These receptors were obtained from a man aged 50 or older who received an inactivated influenza vaccine. Both conserved end residues are part of each CDR3. Each record gives: V gene, D gene, clone size, J gene, CDR3 protein, CDR3 DNA. A D gene is named only where the DNA matches it firmly. For some rows the clone size is stated as once, few or many, or as a class when expanded; others skip it.

V gene: TRBV5-1; D gene: .; clone size: .; J gene: TRBJ2-1; CDR3 protein: CASRLGLREQFF; CDR3 DNA: TGCGCCAGCAGATTGGGACTGCGAGAGCAGTTCTTC
V gene: TRBV24-1; D gene: TRBD1; clone size: few; J gene: TRBJ1-2; CDR3 protein: CATRDRGRNHGYTF; CDR3 DNA: TGTGCCACCAGGGACAGGGGGCGGAATCATGGCTACACCTTC
V gene: TRBV7-6; D gene: TRBD1; clone size: few; J gene: TRBJ2-6; CDR3 protein: CASSVTGLGANVLTF; CDR3 DNA: TGTGCCAGCAGCGTGACAGGGTTAGGGGCCAACGTCCTGACTTTC
V gene: TRBV15; D gene: .; clone size: few; J gene: TRBJ1-4; CDR3 protein: CATSRDNQKLFF; CDR3 DNA: TGTGCCACCAGCAGAGATAATCAAAAACTGTTTTTT
V gene: TRBV29-1; D gene: .; clone size: few; J gene: TRBJ1-2; CDR3 protein: CSVWADTPYGYTF; CDR3 DNA: TGCAGCGTTTGGGCTGACACCCCCTATGGCTACACCTTC
V gene: TRBV12-3/TRBV12-4; D gene: .; clone size: many; J gene: TRBJ2-2; CDR3 protein: CASSPEGIYLNTGELFF; CDR3 DNA: TGTGCCAGCAGTCCCGAAGGTATCTACCTTAACACCGGGGAGCTGTTTTTT
V gene: TRBV7-2; D gene: TRBD2; clone size: few; J gene: TRBJ2-2; CDR3 protein: CASRRGGGPAGELFF; CDR3 DNA: TGTGCCAGCAGGCGGGGGGGAGGGCCGGCCGGGGAGCTGTTTTTT
V gene: TRBV15; D gene: .; clone size: .; J gene: TRBJ2-2; CDR3 protein: CATSRDYVGTVRMTNTGELFF; CDR3 DNA: TGTGCCACCAGCAGAGATTATGTGGGTACTGTGAGGATGACAAACACCGGGGAGCTGTTTTTT
V gene: TRBV20-1; D gene: .; clone size: once; J gene: TRBJ2-1; CDR3 protein: CSARDRGNEQFF; CDR3 DNA: TGCAGTGCTAGAGATAGGGGGAATGAGCAGTTCTTC
V gene: TRBV5-1; D gene: .; clone size: many; J gene: TRBJ2-3; CDR3 protein: CASSLVRSDTQYF; CDR3 DNA: TGCGCCAGCAGCTTGGTCAGATCAGATACGCAGTATTTT
V gene: TRBV19; D gene: .; clone size: .; J gene: TRBJ2-7; CDR3 protein: CASSPPANYEQYF; CDR3 DNA: TGTGCCAGTAGTCCCCCGGCCAACTACGAGCAGTACTTC
V gene: TRBV2; D gene: TRBD2; clone size: many; J gene: TRBJ2-7; CDR3 protein: CASSEGTSYEQYF; CDR3 DNA: TGTGCCAGCAGTGAGGGGACTAGTTACGAGCAGTACTTC
V gene: TRBV20-1; D gene: .; clone size: few; J gene: TRBJ1-1; CDR3 protein: CSAREAGGNTEAFF; CDR3 DNA: TGCAGTGCTAGAGAGGCCGGCGGGAACACCGAAGCTTTCTTT
V gene: TRBV6-2/TRBV6-3; D gene: .; clone size: .; J gene: TRBJ2-7; CDR3 protein: CASSYLTSSNEQYF; CDR3 DNA: TGTGCCAGCAGTTATTTGACAAGCAGCAACGAGCAGTACTTC
V gene: TRBV20-1; D gene: TRBD2; clone size: .; J gene: TRBJ2-2; CDR3 protein: CSVRSSGSRTGELFF; CDR3 DNA: TGCAGTGTCCGGTCCAGCGGGAGTCGCACCGGGGAGCTGTTTTTT
V gene: TRBV6-5; D gene: TRBD2; clone size: few; J gene: TRBJ2-1; CDR3 protein: CASSSGLAGQYNEQFF; CDR3 DNA: TGTGCCAGCAGTTCGGGACTAGCGGGACAGTACAATGAGCAGTTCTTC
V gene: TRBV11-2; D gene: .; clone size: few; J gene: TRBJ2-2; CDR3 protein: CASSLSLSVITNTGELFF; CDR3 DNA: TGTGCCAGCAGCTTATCATTGTCAGTTATAACAAACACCGGGGAGCTGTTTTTT
V gene: TRBV7-9; D gene: .; clone size: .; J gene: TRBJ2-3; CDR3 protein: CASSRGAGVTDTQYF; CDR3 DNA: TGTGCCAGCAGCCGGGGGGCGGGGGTCACAGATACGCAGTATTTT
V gene: TRBV7-2; D gene: TRBD1; clone size: .; J gene: TRBJ2-7; CDR3 protein: CASSSDRGASYEQYF; CDR3 DNA: TGTGCCAGCAGCTCGGACAGGGGGGCCTCCTACGAGCAGTACTTC
V gene: TRBV4-3; D gene: .; clone size: many; J gene: TRBJ1-5; CDR3 protein: CASSEGRGAGQPQHF; CDR3 DNA: TGCGCCAGCAGTGAGGGGAGGGGGGCAGGGCAGCCCCAGCATTTT
V gene: TRBV3-1; D gene: TRBD2; clone size: many; J gene: TRBJ2-1; CDR3 protein: CASSQGEGRYNEQFF; CDR3 DNA: TGTGCCAGCAGCCAAGGGGAGGGCCGTTACAATGAGCAGTTCTTC
V gene: TRBV29-1; D gene: .; clone size: many; J gene: TRBJ1-5; CDR3 protein: CSVMEGSGQPQHF; CDR3 DNA: TGCAGCGTTATGGAGGGTTCGGGACAGCCCCAGCATTTT
V gene: TRBV6-2/TRBV6-3; D gene: .; clone size: few; J gene: TRBJ2-7; CDR3 protein: CASSYWQNYEQYF; CDR3 DNA: TGTGCCAGCAGTTACTGGCAGAACTACGAGCAGTACTTC
V gene: TRBV5-6; D gene: .; clone size: .; J gene: TRBJ2-3; CDR3 protein: CASSLVSASTDTQYF; CDR3 DNA: TGTGCCAGCAGCTTGGTCTCGGCTAGCACAGATACGCAGTATTTT
V gene: TRBV27; D gene: .; clone size: .; J gene: TRBJ1-6; CDR3 protein: CASSLRTISPLHF; CDR3 DNA: TGTGCCAGCAGTTTACGGACAATCTCACCCCTCCACTTT
V gene: TRBV18; D gene: .; clone size: .; J gene: TRBJ2-7; CDR3 protein: CASSPDTGHYEQYF; CDR3 DNA: TGTGCCAGCTCACCCGATACAGGTCACTACGAGCAGTACTTC
V gene: TRBV5-1; D gene: TRBD1; clone size: .; J gene: TRBJ2-7; CDR3 protein: CASSPGVQGAKQYF; CDR3 DNA: TGCGCCAGCAGCCCCGGGGTACAGGGGGCAAAGCAGTACTTC
V gene: TRBV20-1; D gene: .; clone size: .; J gene: TRBJ2-3; CDR3 protein: CSARGGSRRADTQYF; CDR3 DNA: TGCAGTGCTAGGGGGGGTAGCCGCCGTGCAGATACGCAGTATTTT
V gene: TRBV18; D gene: TRBD2; clone size: few; J gene: TRBJ2-5; CDR3 protein: CASSPRTSKNQETQYF; CDR3 DNA: TGTGCCAGCTCACCAAGGACTAGCAAGAACCAAGAGACCCAGTACTTC
V gene: TRBV11-2; D gene: TRBD1; clone size: .; J gene: TRBJ2-1; CDR3 protein: CASREPGQGSNEQFF; CDR3 DNA: TGTGCCAGCAGAGAACCGGGACAGGGGTCCAATGAGCAGTTCTTC
V gene: TRBV28; D gene: .; clone size: few; J gene: TRBJ1-2; CDR3 protein: CASNIQPYGYTF; CDR3 DNA: TGTGCCAGCAACATTCAGCCCTATGGCTACACCTTC
V gene: TRBV20-1; D gene: TRBD2; clone size: few; J gene: TRBJ2-3; CDR3 protein: CSAKGLSGRSDTQYF; CDR3 DNA: TGCAGTGCTAAAGGTCTTAGCGGGAGGTCAGATACGCAGTATTTT
V gene: TRBV5-5; D gene: TRBD1; clone size: .; J gene: TRBJ1-4; CDR3 protein: CASSLGTGVNEKLFF; CDR3 DNA: TGTGCCAGCAGCTTGGGGACAGGCGTCAATGAAAAACTGTTTTTT
V gene: TRBV5-6; D gene: TRBD1; clone size: few; J gene: TRBJ1-1; CDR3 protein: CASSLIVGTGGYNTEAFF; CDR3 DNA: TGTGCCAGCAGCTTGATTGTTGGGACAGGGGGTTATAACACTGAAGCTTTCTTT
V gene: TRBV6-5; D gene: .; clone size: .; J gene: TRBJ2-7; CDR3 protein: CASSYSNSGIDEQYF; CDR3 DNA: TGTGCCAGCAGTTACTCGAATTCGGGGATCGACGAGCAGTACTTC